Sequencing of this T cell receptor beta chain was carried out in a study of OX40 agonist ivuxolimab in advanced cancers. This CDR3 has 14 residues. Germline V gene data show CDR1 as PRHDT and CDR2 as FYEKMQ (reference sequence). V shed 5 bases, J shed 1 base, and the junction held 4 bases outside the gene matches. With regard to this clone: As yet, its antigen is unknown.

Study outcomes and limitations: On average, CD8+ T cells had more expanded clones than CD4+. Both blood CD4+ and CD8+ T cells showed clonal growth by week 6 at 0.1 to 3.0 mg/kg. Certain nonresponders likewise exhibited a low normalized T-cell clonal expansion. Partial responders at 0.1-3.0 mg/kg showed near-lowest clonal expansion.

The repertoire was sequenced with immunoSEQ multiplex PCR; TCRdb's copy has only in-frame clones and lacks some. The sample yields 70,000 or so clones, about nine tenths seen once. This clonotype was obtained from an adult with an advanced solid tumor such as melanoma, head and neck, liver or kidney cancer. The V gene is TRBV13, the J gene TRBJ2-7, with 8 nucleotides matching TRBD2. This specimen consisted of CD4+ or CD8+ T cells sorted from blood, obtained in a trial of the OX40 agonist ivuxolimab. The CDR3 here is CASSPTSASYEQYF. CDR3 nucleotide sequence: TGTGCCAGCAGCCCGACTAGCGCTTCCTACGAGCAGTACTTC. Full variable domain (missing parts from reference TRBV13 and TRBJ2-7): AAGVIQSPRHLIKEKRETATLKCYPIPRHDTVYWYQQGPGQDPQFLISFYEKMQSDKGSIPDRFSAQQFSDYHSELNMSSLELGDSALYFCASSPTSASYEQYFGPGTRLTVT.